Listed here are 5 T cell receptor beta chains from one sample, sequenced in a study of identical twins (dated by TCRdb to between 2015 and 2016). The method behind the library was 5' RACE. Sequenced using an Illumina HiSeq 2000. TCRdb's own reprocessing of the public reads used fastp at Q25 and MiXCR and kept productive beta chains. Merged by CDR3 protein, the rows form single entries marked with the most common genes and DNA. The sample data list some 760,000 distinct CDR3 sequences, and 15% to 20% of these were observed just once. The ten most abundant clones make up around 13% of the sample. This sample was shared with a second study, whose subject was T cells expressing NK-cell markers.

Sequencing used PBMCs. These receptors were taken from a woman in her late teens or twenties in good health.

The rearrangement uses TRBV10-3 and TRBJ2-3; 13 bases map to TRBD2. CDR1 and CDR2 from the germline V gene are ENHRY and SYGVKD. CDR3 size: 15 residues. V lost 11 bases, J lost 12 bases, and 17 bases stayed unmatched. The CDR3 DNA sequence: TGTGCCGCATGCCCTTCAGGACTAGCGGGGGCCGATCAGTATTTT. Its protein is CAACPSGLAGADQYF.

The J gene is TRBJ2-1, the V gene TRBV20-1; D is possibly TRBD1 (5 bases). Germline CDR1 DFQATT, CDR2 SNEGSKA (reference sequence). V was pared by 6 bases and J by 3 bases, with 15 bases between. This CDR3 has 14 residues. The CDR3 loop reads CSAWGQLFYNEQFF. CDR3 nucleotide sequence: TGCAGTGCCTGGGGCCAGCTCTTCTACAATGAGCAGTTCTTC.

This clonotype came up a few times. V usage is TRBV6-2 or TRBV6-3 and J usage is TRBJ2-7; D is ambiguous. This CDR3 contains 13 residues. Germline CDR1 reads MNHEY; CDR2 reads SVGEGT. V was trimmed by 2 bases and J by 5 bases, leaving 10 bases between them. DNA for the CDR3: TGTGCCAGCAGTTACCCGCAAGTAGACGAGCAGTACTTC. As protein: CASSYPQVDEQYF.

V usage is TRBV18 and J usage is TRBJ2-7, with D possibly called TRBD1 or TRBD2 (5 bases each). The V gene lost 5 bases and the J gene lost 2 bases, with 13 bases spanning the gap. The germline gives CDR1 KGHSH, CDR2 LQKENI. The CDR3 sequence is 14 residues long. The CDR3 nucleotides are TGTGCCAGCTCAGCTAGAGGGGTTCCCTACGAGCAGTACTTC. Protein: CASSARGVPYEQYF.

The chain has TRBV18 and TRBJ2-7; tentative D call: TRBD2 (6 bases). The V end was cut by 5 bases, the J end by 2 bases, with 13 bases between. The CDR3 loop spans 14 amino acids. Germline V gene lookup returns CDR1 KGHSH and CDR2 LQKENI. The CDR3 region is CASSSRDFPYEQYF. The CDR3 bases are TGTGCCAGCTCATCCCGGGACTTTCCCTACGAGCAGTACTTC.